This entry describes one T cell receptor (beta chain). The antigen remains undetermined. This sample is part of a study of shared clonotypes between healthy human individuals. Whole-study results and caveats: Large depth notwithstanding, sorted-subset sequencing proved incomplete by rarefaction.

This CDR3 has 14 residues. Looked up from germline, CDR1 is MNHEY and CDR2 is SMNVEV (reference sequence). V lost 2 bases to trimming and J lost 4 bases, with 12 bases between them. Clones were read by immunoSEQ multiplex PCR, and TCRdb kept only the in-frame ones, dropping some. The sample has about 2.1 million clones; under 95% are singletons. Naive CD8 isolation took CD45RO-negative cells positively selected for CCR7 and excluded terminally differentiated effector memory CD45RA+ cells. Input material: naive CD8+ T cells from PBMCs. The receptor comes from a man in his late teens or twenties in good health. Some clones in this sample may be carry-over from other donors' samples. The V call is TRBV27, the J call TRBJ2-7; D possibly corresponds to TRBD2 (5 bases). The CDR3 DNA is TGTGCCAGCAGTTTAATGACTAACTTGTACGAGCAGTACTTC. Its translation is CASSLMTNLYEQYF.